This T cell receptor (beta chain) derives from a study of Ad26.COV2.S vaccination and SARS-CoV-2 variants. Turning to the study itself: Ad26.COV2.S given intramuscularly, once or twice 56 days apart. Study results and limitations: Analyses that measured TCR breadth and depth may have underestimated total T cell responses. In vaccinated individuals, spike-specific CD8+ and CD4+ T cell responses reportedly displayed substantial breadth.

On this clone itself: Its antigen is still unknown.

CDR1 MNHEY and CDR2 SVGAGI come from the germline V gene. J gave up 8 bases and V 0 bases, and 9 bases lay outside the gene matches. The CDR3 runs 16 residues. Treatment meaning: roughly 18 received Ad26.COV2.S at low or high dose, single or two shots; 5 received placebo; per-sample allocation not given. All samples were drawn on day 63, counting from the first vaccine or placebo injection. The method was immunoSEQ multiplex PCR; TCRdb's version includes in-frame clones alone and lacks a portion of them. Seen here are under 400,000 clones, around 87% observed once, and the top ten hold 3.4%. Sequencing used peripheral blood, obtained in a trial of Ad26.COV2.S vaccine versus placebo. The TCR was taken from a person aged 18 to 65 who received the Ad26.COV2.S COVID-19 vaccine or a placebo. The chain couples TRBV6-5 to TRBJ1-4; 7 bases are a match to TRBD1. CDR3: CASSYSRTGVREKLFF. The CDR3 DNA sequence: TGTGCCAGCAGTTACTCCCGAACAGGGGTAAGGGAAAAACTGTTTTTT.